This section outlines one T cell receptor beta chain sequence together with its context. This record belongs to a study of shared clonotypes between healthy human individuals. Background on the study: A couple of women and a few men aged 18 to 49 served as donors.

In the source study's methods: In the immunoSEQ data, sequences were junction-only and lacked quality scores, so filtering differed. Assay: immunoSEQ multiplex PCR; the TCRdb copy retains only in-frame clones and omits some. V, J and clone size were drawn from that table, and D and trimming were deduced from the DNA. Among around 340,000 clones listed, 73% were seen once. V lost 2 bases and J 8 bases, leaving 9 bases between the germline ends. Germline V gives CDR1 MNHEY, CDR2 SMNVEV (reference sequence). CDR3 length: 13 residues. The sequenced material came from memory CD4+ T cells sorted from blood. This sample's subset: CD45RA-negative fraction. The receptor was derived from a man in his thirties or forties in good health. The V call is TRBV27, the J call TRBJ1-4, with a weak D call TRBD1 (5 bases). DNA of the CDR3: TGTGCCAGCAGTTTACAGGGTACCGAAAAACTGTTTTTT. Encoded protein: CASSLQGTEKLFF.